One sample yielded the 30 T cell receptor beta chains listed below, sequenced in a study of cytomegalovirus exposure and HLA in healthy donors. In the PCR, 60 Vbeta and 13 Jbeta primers were used. Repertoires were generated with immunoSEQ multiplex PCR, while TCRdb's copy carries only in-frame clones and drops some. Among roughly 150,000 clones listed, over 80% were seen once. Sequencing input: PBMCs. These receptors all come from a woman aged 18 to 35 in good health and CMV-seronegative.

The chain combines TRBV2 with TRBJ2-3; D uncertain. Trimming left V 2 bases short and J 3 bases short, with 6 bases between. Germline lookup yields CDR1 SNHLY and CDR2 FYNNEI. The CDR3 runs 13 residues. CDR3: CASSEIGTDTQYF. DNA for the CDR3: TGTGCCAGCAGTGAAATCGGGACAGATACGCAGTATTTT.

The chain employs TRBV5-1 and TRBJ2-5, with D unresolved. V lost 7 bases, J lost 2 bases, and 3 bases lay in between. Germline-derived CDR1 and CDR2 are SGHRS and YFSETQ. The CDR3 loop spans 10 amino acids. The CDR3 loop is CASRQETQYF. CDR3 in DNA: TGCGCCAGCCGTCAAGAGACCCAGTACTTC.

The chain combines TRBV11-3 with TRBJ2-3, with 9 nucleotides matching TRBD2. With 6 bases clipped from V and 4 bases from J, the junction kept 8 bases outside the gene matches. Germline V gene data show CDR1 as SGHNT and CDR2 as YENEEA. CDR3 length: 15 residues. This CDR3 reads CASSRAGGVPDTQYF. In nucleotides, the CDR3 is TGTGCCAGCAGTCGAGCGGGGGGAGTCCCAGATACGCAGTATTTT. Drawing the rest from reference TRBV11-3 and TRBJ2-3, the complete variable domain is EAGVVQSPRYKIIEKKQPVAFWCNPISGHNTLYWYLQNLGQGPELLIRYENEEAVDDSQLPKDRFSAERLKGVDSTLKIQPAELGDSAVYLCASSRAGGVPDTQYFGPGTRLTVL.

This chain uses TRBV5-1 with TRBJ2-1, with 7 bases aligning to TRBD2. The V and J ends lost 4 bases and 5 bases, in that order; junction bases with no gene match: 15. The V gene's germline CDR1 is SGHRS and CDR2 YFSETQ. The CDR3 spans 17 residues. CDR3 protein: CASSGGVVGIVDNEQFF. DNA for the CDR3: TGCGCCAGCAGCGGGGGGGTAGTGGGGATAGTCGACAATGAGCAGTTCTTC.

In regard to this clone: Without the conserved terminal phenylalanine or tryptophan, this CDR3 likely stems from a read error. The limits of the CDR3 on the DNA are not certain, so only TCRdb's listed CDR3 is given. CDR3 in amino acids: CASSSSPPSRRAL. V gene TRBV28 combines with J gene TRBJ1-1; no check of the table's D call, TRBD1, against the DNA was made. From germline, CDR1 is MDHEN and CDR2 SYDVKM. A total of 13 residues make up the CDR3, ends included.

The chain recombines TRBV29-1 with TRBJ2-2; D perhaps matches TRBD1 (5 bases). This CDR3 spans 12 amino acids. Germline lookup yields CDR1 SQVTM and CDR2 ANQGSEA. V lost 4 bases, J lost 5 bases, and 8 bases lay in between. The CDR3 loop reads CSVAQATGELFF. For the CDR3, the DNA is TGCAGCGTTGCACAGGCGACCGGGGAGCTGTTTTTT.

The table lists this clone with a few counts. The V and J genes are TRBV18 and TRBJ2-7; 10 positions agree with TRBD1. Per germline, CDR1 KGHSH and CDR2 LQKENI. The ends lost 4 bases at V and 1 base at J; junction bases unmatched: 4. This CDR3 has 15 residues. The CDR3 sequence is CASSQGQGGSYEQYF. For the CDR3, the DNA is TGTGCCAGCTCACAAGGACAGGGGGGGTCCTACGAGCAGTACTTC.

This clone was seen once. J is TRBJ2-2 and V is TRBV4-1; D is uncertain. Trimming removed 3 bases from V and 8 bases from J, with 13 bases in between. The CDR3 consists of 14 residues. CDR1 is MGHRA, CDR2 YSYEKL, per germline. The CDR3 region is CASSQASLTGELFF. The CDR3 DNA follows: TGCGCCAGCAGCCAGGCCAGTTTGACTGGGGAGCTGTTTTTT.

The chain links TRBV5-1 to TRBJ2-7; 11 bases agree with TRBD2. Germline CDR1 reads SGHRS; CDR2 reads YFSETQ. CDR3 length: 14 amino acids. With V trimmed by 4 bases and J by 3 bases, 3 bases remained unmatched. The CDR3 loop is CASSPTSGVYEQYF. The CDR3 nucleotides read TGCGCCAGCAGCCCGACTAGCGGGGTCTACGAGCAGTACTTC. The complete variable domain, with remaining parts taken from reference TRBV5-1 and TRBJ2-7, reads KAGVTQTPRYLIKTRGQQVTLSCSPISGHRSVSWYQQTPGQGLQFLFEYFSETQRNKGNFPGRFSGRQFSNSRSEMNVSTLELGDSALYLCASSPTSGVYEQYFGPGTRLTVT.

This chain links TRBV28 with TRBJ2-7; D gene uncertain. The length of the CDR3 is 13 residues. V was trimmed by 3 bases and J by 6 bases, leaving 12 bases between them. Per the germline V gene, CDR1 is MDHEN and CDR2 is SYDVKM. The CDR3 reads CASSFLNSPEQYF. The CDR3 DNA reads as TGTGCCAGCAGTTTTCTGAACTCCCCCGAGCAGTACTTC.

The V gene is TRBV6-5, the J gene TRBJ2-1; 7 bases fit TRBD1. Germline-derived CDR1 and CDR2 are MNHEY and SVGAGI. This CDR3 region has 15 residues. J was trimmed by 10 bases and V by 0 bases; bases with no gene match: 9. The CDR3 sequence: CASSYSLGRGYEQFF. In nucleotides, the CDR3 is TGTGCCAGCAGTTACTCCTTAGGCAGGGGGTACGAGCAGTTCTTC.

This chain uses TRBV5-8 with TRBJ1-2; TRBD1 is a possible D gene (6 bases). Germline CDR1 and CDR2: SGHTS and YDEGEE. The CDR3 covers 16 residues. Trimming took 3 bases from V and 8 from J, leaving 23 bases between them. CDR3 amino acids: CASSSRDMFNAGGYTF. The CDR3 DNA reads as TGTGCCAGCAGCTCCCGGGACATGTTTAACGCTGGGGGCTACACCTTC.

The V gene is TRBV2, the J gene TRBJ1-3; D gene ambiguous. Germline V gives CDR1 SNHLY, CDR2 FYNNEI. Trimming stripped 2 bases from V and 2 bases from J, with 10 bases between. CDR3 length: 15 amino acids. CDR3 in amino acids: CASSEWGGPGNTIYF. The DNA of the CDR3 is TGTGCCAGCAGTGAATGGGGAGGGCCTGGAAACACCATATATTTT.

This sequence joins TRBV14 and TRBJ2-1; D ambiguous. This CDR3 contains 17 residues. The V end was cut by 0 bases, the J end by 0 bases, with 12 bases between. Germline V lookup: CDR1 SGHDN, CDR2 FVKESK. DNA for the CDR3: TGTGCCAGCAGCCAAGATTGGTTCCGGAGCTCCTACAATGAGCAGTTCTTC. As protein: CASSQDWFRSSYNEQFF.

The chain employs TRBV29-1 and TRBJ2-1; TRBD2 agrees at 7 bases. J gave up 6 bases and V 5 bases, and 1 base lay outside the gene matches. The length of the CDR3 is 11 residues. Germline V gene sequence: CDR1 SQVTM, CDR2 ANQGSEA. CDR3 in DNA: TGCAGCGTTCGGGGGGTCAATGAGCAGTTCTTC. The encoded protein is CSVRGVNEQFF.

This clone was picked up a small number of times. The chain joins TRBV28 to TRBJ1-2; TRBD1 might be the D (6 bases). V gave up 10 bases and J gave up 3 bases, with 18 bases separating them. Per germline, CDR1 MDHEN and CDR2 SYDVKM. This CDR3 has 14 residues. CDR3 sequence: CATTSGAQDYGYTF. The CDR3 region has the DNA TGTGCCACCACCTCAGGGGCGCAGGACTATGGCTACACCTTC.

The rearrangement joins TRBV7-9 to TRBJ1-4; D remains ambiguous. The CDR3 consists of 13 residues. The germline V and J ends were trimmed by 3 bases and 5 bases, with 7 bases remaining between them. Germline lookup yields CDR1 SEHNR and CDR2 FQNEAQ (reference sequence). CDR3 in amino acids: CASSFQYNEKLFF. CDR3 DNA: TGTGCCAGCAGCTTTCAGTACAATGAAAAACTGTTTTTT.

This rearrangement joins TRBV6-1 to TRBJ1-2; no clear D. The CDR3 length is 16 residues. V gave up 3 bases and J gave up 3 bases, with 17 bases separating them. Germline-derived CDR1 and CDR2 are MNHNS and SASEGT. In nucleotides, the CDR3 is TGTGCCAGCAGTGAGAGCCGGGTAGGAACCTACTATGGCTACACCTTC. It codes for CASSESRVGTYYGYTF.

This clone showed up just once. The CDR3 DNA reads TGTGCCAGCAGGGGCCCAGGGTGCTACACCTTC. This sequence encodes CASRGPGCYTF. This rearrangement joins TRBV6-5 to TRBJ1-2; tentatively, D is TRBD1 (5 bases). The V end lost 6 bases, the J end lost 9 bases, and 11 bases lay between the germline ends. CDR1 and CDR2 from the germline V gene are MNHEY and SVGAGI. The CDR3 spans 11 residues.

This sequence joins TRBV25-1 and TRBJ1-2, with D maybe TRBD1 (5 bases). The germline V and J ends were trimmed by 0 bases and 4 bases, with 18 bases remaining between them. The CDR3 covers 17 residues. The germline gives CDR1 MGHDK, CDR2 SYGVNS. DNA for the CDR3: TGTGCCAGCAGTGAATATCGGATGCAGGGTCCCCTCTATGGCTACACCTTC. It yields the protein CASSEYRMQGPLYGYTF.

This chain uses TRBV11-2 with TRBJ2-2, with 9 bases aligning to TRBD1. Germline V gene data show CDR1 as SGHAT and CDR2 as FQNNGV. J gave up 7 bases and V 1 base, and 4 bases lay outside the gene matches. The CDR3 consists of 15 residues. CDR3 in amino acids: CASSLVQGAVGELFF. Here the CDR3 DNA reads TGTGCCAGCAGCTTAGTACAGGGGGCGGTCGGGGAGCTGTTTTTT.

The chain joins TRBV5-1 to TRBJ1-2; 8 bases fit TRBD1. Germline CDR1 is SGHRS and CDR2 is YFSETQ. With V trimmed by 1 base and J by 5 bases, 4 bases remained unmatched. This CDR3 contains 14 residues. The CDR3 sequence is CASSLTGGVYGYTF. The DNA for the CDR3 is TGCGCCAGCAGCTTGACAGGGGGTGTATATGGCTACACCTTC. Together with reference TRBV5-1 and TRBJ1-2, the CDR3 gives the full variable domain: KAGVTQTPRYLIKTRGQQVTLSCSPISGHRSVSWYQQTPGQGLQFLFEYFSETQRNKGNFPGRFSGRQFSNSRSEMNVSTLELGDSALYLCASSLTGGVYGYTFGSGTRLTVV.

The chain links TRBV15 to TRBJ1-2; TRBD1 agrees at 7 bases. V lost 0 bases and J lost 10; bases outside the gene matches: 20. Germline lookup yields CDR1 LNHNV and CDR2 YYDKDF (reference sequence). CDR3 length: 18 residues. CDR3 sequence reads: CATSRDLAVFGQAEDYTF. In DNA form, the CDR3 reads TGTGCCACCAGCAGAGATCTGGCGGTGTTCGGACAGGCAGAGGACTACACCTTC.

The J gene is TRBJ1-1, the V gene TRBV18, with a possible D match to TRBD1 (5 bases). The germline CDR1 and CDR2 sequences are KGHSH and LQKENI. V was clipped by 1 base and J by 4 bases, with 10 bases between them. The CDR3 spans 14 residues. The CDR3 DNA reads TGTGCCAGCTCACCACGAACGGGGGTCACTGAAGCTTTCTTT. This codes for CASSPRTGVTEAFF.

The chain employs TRBV2 and TRBJ1-4, with D possibly matching TRBD1 (5 bases). The CDR3 extends over 16 amino acids. Germline CDR1 and CDR2: SNHLY and FYNNEI. V lost 7 bases to trimming and J lost 2 bases, with 17 bases between them. The CDR3 is CASTYNQQATNEKLFF. Here the CDR3 DNA reads TGTGCCAGCACCTACAATCAACAGGCGACTAATGAAAAACTGTTTTTT.

J is TRBJ1-6 and V is TRBV7-6, with unresolved D. CDR1 and CDR2 from the germline V gene are SGHVS and FNYEAQ. This CDR3 has 14 residues. Trimming shortened V by 2 bases and J by 6 bases, and 8 bases separated the two germline ends. CDR3 in DNA: TGTGCCAGCAGCTTATTAGAGTTTAATTCACCCCTCCACTTT. Translation gives CASSLLEFNSPLHF.

The chain employs TRBV4-1 and TRBJ1-2; 7 bases line up with TRBD1. CDR3 length equals 14 residues. J gave up 3 bases and V 1 base, and 2 bases lay outside the gene matches. From germline, CDR1 is MGHRA and CDR2 YSYEKL. CDR3 sequence (DNA): TGCGCCAGCAGCCAAGGGGACAGCTACTATGGCTACACCTTC. It translates to CASSQGDSYYGYTF.

This rearrangement joins TRBV19 to TRBJ2-1; D possibly corresponds to TRBD2 (5 bases). Looked up from germline, CDR1 is LNHDA and CDR2 is SQIVND (reference sequence). The CDR3 runs to 14 residues. The V gene lost 7 bases and the J gene lost 4 bases, with 14 bases spanning the gap. DNA for the CDR3: TGTGCCAGTAAGGACTTGGGCATATACAATGAGCAGTTCTTC. Translated, it gives CASKDLGIYNEQFF.

The genes are TRBV19 and TRBJ2-7; TRBD1 aligns across 8 bases. The junction had 9 bases not matched to a gene; V was cut back by 5 bases and J by 3 bases. This CDR3 region has 15 residues. Germline V gene data show CDR1 as LNHDA and CDR2 as SQIVND (reference sequence). Here the CDR3 reads CASSLSRGQGYEQYF. As DNA, the CDR3 is TGTGCCAGTAGTTTATCACGCGGACAGGGCTACGAGCAGTACTTC.

The chain uses TRBV4-1 and TRBJ2-1; tentative D call: TRBD1 (5 bases). The CDR3 sequence is 16 residues long. Trimming stripped 3 bases from V and 0 bases from J, with 12 bases between. The germline gives CDR1 MGHRA, CDR2 YSYEKL. The CDR3 region is CASSHLDIISYNEQFF. DNA for the CDR3: TGCGCCAGCAGCCACCTGGACATCATCTCCTACAATGAGCAGTTCTTC.